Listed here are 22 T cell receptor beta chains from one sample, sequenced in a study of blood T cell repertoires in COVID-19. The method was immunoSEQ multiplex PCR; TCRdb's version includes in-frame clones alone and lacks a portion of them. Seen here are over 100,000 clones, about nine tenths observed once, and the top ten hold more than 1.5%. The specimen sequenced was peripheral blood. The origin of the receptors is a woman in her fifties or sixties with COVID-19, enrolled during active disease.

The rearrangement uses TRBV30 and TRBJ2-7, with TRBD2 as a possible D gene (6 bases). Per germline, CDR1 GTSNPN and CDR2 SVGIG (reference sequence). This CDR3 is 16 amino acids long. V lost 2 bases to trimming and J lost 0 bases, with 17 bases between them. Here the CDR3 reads CAWSTRGLLSSYEQYF. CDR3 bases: TGTGCCTGGAGTACTCGGGGACTCCTCAGCTCCTACGAGCAGTACTTC.

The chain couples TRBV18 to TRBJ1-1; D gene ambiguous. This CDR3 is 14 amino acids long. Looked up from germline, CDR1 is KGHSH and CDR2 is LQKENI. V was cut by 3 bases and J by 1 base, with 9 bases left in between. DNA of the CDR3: TGTGCCAGCTCACCCGGGTCCGAGAACACTGAAGCTTTCTTT. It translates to CASSPGSENTEAFF.

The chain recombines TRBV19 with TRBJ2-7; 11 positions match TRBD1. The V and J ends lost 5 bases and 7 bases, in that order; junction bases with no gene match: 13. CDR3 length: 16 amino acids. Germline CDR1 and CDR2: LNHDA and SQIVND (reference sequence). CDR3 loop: CASSPLRTGGIGEQYF. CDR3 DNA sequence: TGTGCCAGTAGTCCCCTCCGGACAGGGGGCATAGGAGAGCAGTACTTC. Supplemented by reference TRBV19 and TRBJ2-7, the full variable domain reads DGGITQSPKYLFRKEGQNVTLSCEQNLNHDAMYWYRQDPGQGLRLIYYSQIVNDFQKGDIAEGYSVSREKKESFPLTVTSAQKNPTAFYLCASSPLRTGGIGEQYFGPGTRLTVT.

As DNA, the CDR3 is TGTGCCAGCAGCCCTACCGGAGGGACAGGATTCTTTAACTATGGCTACACCTTC. As protein: CASSPTGGTGFFNYGYTF. This rearrangement joins TRBV14 to TRBJ1-2; 8 nucleotides line up with TRBD1. The junction had 14 bases not matched to a gene; V was cut back by 4 bases and J by 1 base. Germline V gene lookup returns CDR1 SGHDN and CDR2 FVKESK. CDR3 length: 18 amino acids.

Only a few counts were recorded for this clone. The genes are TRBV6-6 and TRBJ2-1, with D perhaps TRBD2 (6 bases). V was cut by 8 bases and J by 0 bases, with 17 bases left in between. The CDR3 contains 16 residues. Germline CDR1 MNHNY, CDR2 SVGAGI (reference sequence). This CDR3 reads CASSVRVRDSYNEQFF. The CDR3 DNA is TGTGCCAGCTCTGTCCGAGTGCGGGACTCCTACAATGAGCAGTTCTTC.

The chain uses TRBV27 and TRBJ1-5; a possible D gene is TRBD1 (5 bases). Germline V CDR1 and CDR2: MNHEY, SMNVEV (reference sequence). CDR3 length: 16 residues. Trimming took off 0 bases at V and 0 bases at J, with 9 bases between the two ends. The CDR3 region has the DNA TGTGCCAGCAGTTTATCGGCAGGGATTAGCAATCAGCCCCAGCATTTT. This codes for CASSLSAGISNQPQHF.

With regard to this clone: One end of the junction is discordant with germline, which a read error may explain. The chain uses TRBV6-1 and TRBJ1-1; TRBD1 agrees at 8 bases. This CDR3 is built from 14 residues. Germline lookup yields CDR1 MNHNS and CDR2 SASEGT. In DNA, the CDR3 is TGTACCAGCAGTGAGGCGTCGGACAGGGTTCGAGCTTTCTTT. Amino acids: CTSSEASDRVRAFF.

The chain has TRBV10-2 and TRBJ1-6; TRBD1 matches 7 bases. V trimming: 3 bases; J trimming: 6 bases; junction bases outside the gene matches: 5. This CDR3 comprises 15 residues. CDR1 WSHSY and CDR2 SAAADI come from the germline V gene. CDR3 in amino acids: CASSEMSGGNSPLHF. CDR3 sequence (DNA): TGCGCCAGCAGTGAAATGTCAGGGGGTAATTCACCCCTCCACTTT.

CDR3 DNA sequence: TGTGCCAGTAGTATTGTGGGTTTCAGGGGGGAGCTGTTTTTT. This sequence encodes CASSIVGFRGELFF. The V call is TRBV19, the J call TRBJ2-2; D remains ambiguous. Germline V gene lookup returns CDR1 LNHDA and CDR2 SQIVND (reference sequence). Trimming pared 3 bases from V and 8 bases from J, leaving 13 bases between. The CDR3 runs to 14 residues.

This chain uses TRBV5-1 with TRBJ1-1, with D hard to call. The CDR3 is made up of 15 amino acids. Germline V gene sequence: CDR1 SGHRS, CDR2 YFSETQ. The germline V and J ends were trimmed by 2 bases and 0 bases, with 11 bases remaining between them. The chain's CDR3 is CASSLRRSMNTEAFF. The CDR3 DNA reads TGCGCCAGCAGCTTAAGACGGAGCATGAACACTGAAGCTTTCTTT.

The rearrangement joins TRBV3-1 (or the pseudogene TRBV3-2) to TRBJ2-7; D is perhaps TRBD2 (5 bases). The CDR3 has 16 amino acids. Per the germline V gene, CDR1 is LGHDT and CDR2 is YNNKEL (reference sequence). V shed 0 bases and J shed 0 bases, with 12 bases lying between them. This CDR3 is CASSQDCYTSSYEQYF. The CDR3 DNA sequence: TGTGCCAGCAGCCAAGATTGTTATACTAGCTCCTACGAGCAGTACTTC.

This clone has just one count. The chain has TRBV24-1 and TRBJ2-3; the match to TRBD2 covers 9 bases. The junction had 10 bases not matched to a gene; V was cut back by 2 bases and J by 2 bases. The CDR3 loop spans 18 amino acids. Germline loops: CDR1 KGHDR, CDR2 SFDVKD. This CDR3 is CATSDYIRAGGSTDTQYF. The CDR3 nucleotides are TGTGCCACCAGTGATTATATTAGAGCGGGGGGCTCCACAGATACGCAGTATTTT.

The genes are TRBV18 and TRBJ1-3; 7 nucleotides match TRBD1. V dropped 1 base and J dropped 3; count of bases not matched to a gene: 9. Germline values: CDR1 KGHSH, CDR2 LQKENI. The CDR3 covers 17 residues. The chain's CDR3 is CASSPRGTVSIGNTIYF. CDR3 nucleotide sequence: TGTGCCAGCTCACCACGGGGGACAGTCTCAATTGGAAACACCATATATTTT.

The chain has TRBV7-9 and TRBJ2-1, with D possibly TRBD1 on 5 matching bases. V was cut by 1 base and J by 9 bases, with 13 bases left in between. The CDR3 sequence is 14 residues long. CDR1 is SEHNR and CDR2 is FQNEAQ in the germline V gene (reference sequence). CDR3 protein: CASSLDLWGAEQFF. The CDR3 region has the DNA TGTGCCAGCAGCTTAGATCTGTGGGGCGCTGAGCAGTTCTTC.

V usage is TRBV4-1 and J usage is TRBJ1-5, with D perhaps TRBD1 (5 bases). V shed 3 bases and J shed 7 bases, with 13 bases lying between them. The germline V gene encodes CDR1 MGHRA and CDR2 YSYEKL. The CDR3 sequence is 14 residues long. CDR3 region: CASSHPTDRQPQHF. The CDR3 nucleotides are TGCGCCAGCAGCCACCCGACAGATCGGCAGCCCCAGCATTTT.

The CDR3 sequence is CASSSGVHSNQPQHF. DNA for the CDR3: TGTGCCAGCAGTTCCGGAGTGCATAGCAATCAGCCCCAGCATTTT. J is TRBJ1-5 and V is TRBV28; the D is unclear. Trimming took 4 bases from V and 0 from J, leaving 10 bases between them. Germline loops: CDR1 MDHEN, CDR2 SYDVKM. CDR3 size: 15 residues.

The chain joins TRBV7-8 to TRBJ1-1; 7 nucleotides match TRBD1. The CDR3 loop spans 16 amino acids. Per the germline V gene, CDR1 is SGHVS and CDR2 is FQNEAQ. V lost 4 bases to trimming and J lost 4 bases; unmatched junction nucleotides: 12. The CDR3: CASSSKADRLSTEAFF. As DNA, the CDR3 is TGTGCCAGCAGCTCCAAGGCGGACAGGCTGAGCACTGAAGCTTTCTTT.

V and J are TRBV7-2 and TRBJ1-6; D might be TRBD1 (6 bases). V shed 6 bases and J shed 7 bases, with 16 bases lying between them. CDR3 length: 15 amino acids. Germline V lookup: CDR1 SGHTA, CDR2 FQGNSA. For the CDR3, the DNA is TGTGCCAGCAGGAAAATAGGACAGTTAAATTCACCCCTCCACTTT. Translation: CASRKIGQLNSPLHF.

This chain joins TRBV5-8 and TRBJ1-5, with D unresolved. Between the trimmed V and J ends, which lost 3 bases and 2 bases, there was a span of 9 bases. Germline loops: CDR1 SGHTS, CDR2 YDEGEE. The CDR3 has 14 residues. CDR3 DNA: TGTGCCAGCAGCTGGAAGAGGGGCAATCAGCCCCAGCATTTT. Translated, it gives CASSWKRGNQPQHF.

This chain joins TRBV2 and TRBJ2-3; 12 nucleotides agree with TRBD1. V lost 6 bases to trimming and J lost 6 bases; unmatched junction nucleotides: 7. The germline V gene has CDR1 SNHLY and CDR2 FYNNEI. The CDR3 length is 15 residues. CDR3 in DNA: TGTGCCAGCAGAGAGGGACAGGGGGCCAGGGATACGCAGTATTTT. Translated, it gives CASREGQGARDTQYF. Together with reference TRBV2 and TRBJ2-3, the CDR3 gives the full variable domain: EPEVTQTPSHQVTQMGQEVILRCVPISNHLYFYWYRQILGQKVEFLVSFYNNEISEKSEIFDDQFSVERPDGSNFTLKIRSTKLEDSAMYFCASREGQGARDTQYFGPGTRLTVL.

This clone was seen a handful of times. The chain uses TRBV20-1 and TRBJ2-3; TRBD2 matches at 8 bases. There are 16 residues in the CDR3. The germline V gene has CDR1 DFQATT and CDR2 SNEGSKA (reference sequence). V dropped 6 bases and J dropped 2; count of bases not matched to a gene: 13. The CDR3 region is CSASKRRGAVTDTQYF. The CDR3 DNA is TGCAGTGCCAGTAAGAGGCGGGGGGCCGTCACAGATACGCAGTATTTT.

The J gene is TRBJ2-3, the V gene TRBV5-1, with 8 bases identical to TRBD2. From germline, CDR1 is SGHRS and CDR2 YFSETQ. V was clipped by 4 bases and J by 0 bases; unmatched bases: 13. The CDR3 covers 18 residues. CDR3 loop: CASSPPRGGASSTDTQYF. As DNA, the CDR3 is TGCGCCAGCAGCCCCCCACGGGGGGGAGCTTCCAGCACAGATACGCAGTATTTT.